Listed below are T cell receptor beta chains from one sample, sequenced in a study of radiation and T cells in renal cell carcinoma. The repertoire was sequenced with immunoSEQ multiplex PCR; TCRdb's copy has only in-frame clones and lacks some. Of 150,000 to 190,000 clones in the sample, roughly 90% were seen once. The sequenced sample was blood, obtained from a patient whose treatment included radiotherapy and nephrectomy. The origin of the receptors is a woman in her fifties or sixties with renal cell carcinoma. CDR3s include the opening cysteine and the closing phenylalanine or tryptophan. The D gene is left open where the match is weak. Clone sizes are given selectively: once, few, many, or a class where the clone is expanded.

>15|.|.|TRBV6-6|TRBJ2-7
TGTGCCAGCAGTTACGCCCCGGGCCTGTCGGGCGAGCAGTACTTC
CASSYAPGLSGEQYF
>15|.|.|TRBV2|TRBJ2-1
TGTGCTACTCGTCGAGAGGCTGCCACTTACAATGAGCAGTTCTTC
CATRREAATYNEQFF
>14|.|.|TRBV5-1|TRBJ1-6
TGCGCCAGCAGCTTGGTCGTGGGGGATTCACCCCTCCACTTT
CASSLVVGDSPLHF
>17|.|TRBD2|TRBV7-3|TRBJ2-7
TGTGCCAGCAGCTGGGTCCGGACTAGCGGGGGCTCCTACGAGCAGTACTTC
CASSWVRTSGGSYEQYF
>14|.|.|TRBV7-2|TRBJ1-5
TGTGCCAGCAGCTTAATGGCAGGAGGTCAGCCCCAGCATTTT
CASSLMAGGQPQHF
>15|.|TRBD1|TRBV25-1|TRBJ2-1
TGTGCCAGCAGCGCGGGACAGGGAACCTACAATGAGCAGTTCTTC
CASSAGQGTYNEQFF
>16|few|TRBD2|TRBV6-5|TRBJ2-2
TGTGCCAGCAGTTTCATTCTAGCGGGGGGTGTCGGGGAGCTGTTTTTT
CASSFILAGGVGELFF
>18|many|.|TRBV19|TRBJ1-1
TGTGCCAGTAGTATAGGGCCCTTAGGTGGGCTTATGAACACTGAAGCTTTCTTT
CASSIGPLGGLMNTEAFF
>13|.|TRBD1|TRBV7-8|TRBJ1-2
TGTGCCAGCAGCCGGGACAGGAACTATGGCTACACCTTC
CASSRDRNYGYTF
>12|.|.|TRBV29-1|TRBJ1-1
TGCAGCGTGGGGAGTGGTAACACTGAAGCTTTCTTT
CSVGSGNTEAFF
>13|once|TRBD1|TRBV7-3|TRBJ1-1
TGTGCCAGCAGCTTTACAGGGGGGACTGAAGCTTTCTTT
CASSFTGGTEAFF
>17|.|.|TRBV5-1|TRBJ1-3
TGCGCCAGCAGCTTGATGGGTTCAACTAGCTCTGGAAACACCATATATTTT
CASSLMGSTSSGNTIYF
>13|.|.|TRBV10-2|TRBJ2-2
TGCGCCAGCAGTGGAGCAAGAGCCGGGGAGCTGTTTTTT
CASSGARAGELFF
>14|.|.|TRBV7-2|TRBJ2-7
TGTGCCAGCAGCTACGGGGGGGGACAGTCCCGAGTGGACTTC
CASSYGGGQSRVDF
>13|.|.|TRBV10-1|TRBJ1-1
TGCGCCAGCAGACAGACTATGAACACTGAAGCTTTCTTT
CASRQTMNTEAFF
>15|.|.|TRBV19|TRBJ2-5
TGTGCCAGTAGTATTTCCCTAGCGAGGGTTGAGACCCAGTACTTC
CASSISLARVETQYF
>16|.|TRBD2|TRBV7-2|TRBJ2-3
TGTGCCAGCAGCTTAGCAGGGACTAGCGGGGGCGATACGCAGTATTTT
CASSLAGTSGGDTQYF
>11|.|.|TRBV19|TRBJ2-7
TGTGCCAGTAGTATAGGTTACGAGCAGTACTTC
CASSIGYEQYF
>15|.|TRBD1|TRBV7-3|TRBJ1-1
TGTGCCAGCAGCCATACCTACAGGGGGATCACTGAAGCTTTCTTT
CASSHTYRGITEAFF
>14|.|.|TRBV2|TRBJ1-1
TGTGCCAGCAGTGCGAGAGTATATGTAACTGAAGCTTTCTTT
CASSARVYVTEAFF
>16|.|TRBD1|TRBV6-5|TRBJ2-2
TGTGCCAGCAGTTACGGACAGGACGCGAACACCGGGGAGCTGTTTTTT
CASSYGQDANTGELFF
>15|.|.|TRBV4-3|TRBJ2-3
TGCGCCAGCAGCCAAGTACGGGGGGCCACAGATACGCAGTATTTT
CASSQVRGATDTQYF
>13|once|.|TRBV7-9|TRBJ1-1
TGTGCCAGCAGCTTCGGGTCCCAGACTGAAGCTTTCTTT
CASSFGSQTEAFF
>14|.|.|TRBV13|TRBJ2-7
TGTGCCAGCAGCACTGGTCTGGGGTCCTACGAGCAGTACTTC
CASSTGLGSYEQYF
>14|once|.|TRBV7-7|TRBJ2-3
TGTGCTAGCAGCTTTGGAGGGGAGACAGATACGCAGTATTTT
CASSFGGETDTQYF
>15|.|.|TRBV19|TRBJ1-1
TGTGCCAGTCATGTGGGGGCAGGGTTAGGCACTGAAGCTTTCTTT
CASHVGAGLGTEAFF
>15|.|.|TRBV11-1|TRBJ2-5
TGTGCCAGCAGCACGCAGCATGGGGCGGCTGAGACCCAGTACTTC
CASSTQHGAAETQYF
>17|once|TRBD2|TRBV5-1|TRBJ2-3
TGCGCCAGCAGAATGACTAGCGGGGTGTTTACCACAGATACGCAGTATTTT
CASRMTSGVFTTDTQYF
>12|.|.|TRBV6-1|TRBJ1-2
TGTGCCCAATTCGCGGGGTTGGGGGGCTACACCTTC
CAQFAGLGGYTF
>14|.|TRBD1|TRBV7-9|TRBJ2-5
TGTGCCAGCAGCACGGACAGGGACCCAGAGACCCAGTACTTC
CASSTDRDPETQYF
>14|.|TRBD1|TRBV6-5|TRBJ1-1
TGTGCCAGCAGAACAGGGGGAACGGCCACTGAAGCTTTCTTT
CASRTGGTATEAFF
>17|.|.|TRBV7-2|TRBJ1-5
TGTGCCAGCAGCTTCCTGGGGCCCCCTTATAGCAATCAGCCCCAGCATTTT
CASSFLGPPYSNQPQHF
>16|.|TRBD1|TRBV2|TRBJ1-2
TGTGCCAGCAGTGAATTTTCTACAGGGGTGACCTATGGCTACACCTTC
CASSEFSTGVTYGYTF
>15|.|TRBD1|TRBV11-2|TRBJ1-6
TGTGCCAGCAGCGTTACAGGGGTGGGCTATTCACCCCTCCACTTT
CASSVTGVGYSPLHF
>13|.|.|TRBV5-6|TRBJ1-2
TGTGCCAGCAGCCCGGACAGAAACTATGGCTACACCTTC
CASSPDRNYGYTF
>14|.|.|TRBV19|TRBJ2-2
TGTGCCAGTAGTATAGTTCCTAGCACCGGGGAGCTGTTTTTT
CASSIVPSTGELFF
>15|.|.|TRBV7-3|TRBJ2-1
TGTGCCAGTCGGACTAGGACAGGATCCTACAATGAGCAGTTCTTC
CASRTRTGSYNEQFF
>15|once|.|TRBV25-1|TRBJ1-3
TGTGCCAGCAGTGAGGCCTATGGGGTCGGAAACACCATATATTTT
CASSEAYGVGNTIYF
>15|.|TRBD1|TRBV11-3|TRBJ2-5
TGTGCCAGCAGCTCAGGGACAGGGACCCAGGAGACCCAGTACTTC
CASSSGTGTQETQYF
>13|.|.|TRBV27|TRBJ1-2
TGTGCCAGCAGCCGAAGGGGTGGCTATGGCTACACCTTC
CASSRRGGYGYTF
>13|.|.|TRBV7-9|TRBJ1-3
TGTGCCAGCAGCTTATCGGATGGAAACACCATATATTTT
CASSLSDGNTIYF
>14|.|.|TRBV5-4|TRBJ2-7
TGTGCCAGCAGCTTAGGTGGAAGCTCCTACGAGCAGTACTTC
CASSLGGSSYEQYF
>16|once|.|TRBV19|TRBJ1-1
TGTGCCAGTAGTATCGCCTGGGGGCGGGGTGGCACTGAAGCTTTCTTT
CASSIAWGRGGTEAFF
>14|.|.|TRBV5-6|TRBJ1-2
TGTGCCAGCAGCCCAGCAATGGGGGCGCAGGGCTACACCTTC
CASSPAMGAQGYTF
>16|.|TRBD1|TRBV7-2|TRBJ1-2
TGTGCCAGCAGCTCGCACCGAGGACAGGGAGGAGATGGCTACACCTTC
CASSSHRGQGGDGYTF
>17|.|TRBD1|TRBV15|TRBJ2-1
TGTGCCACCTCAGCAAAGGACAGGTGGGCCGGGGTCGGTGAGCAGTTCTTC
CATSAKDRWAGVGEQFF
>14|.|.|TRBV30|TRBJ1-3
TGTGCCTGGAGCCGTGGGGAGGGTGGAAACACCATATATTTT
CAWSRGEGGNTIYF
>15|.|TRBD1|TRBV7-7|TRBJ2-7
TGTGCTAGCAGCCAAGGGGACAGGGGGGTCTACGAGCAGTACTTC
CASSQGDRGVYEQYF
>15|.|TRBD1|TRBV5-6|TRBJ1-2
TGTGCCAGCAGCTTCCCGGGACAGACTTATAGAGGCTACACCTTC
CASSFPGQTYRGYTF
>15|.|TRBD1|TRBV7-2|TRBJ2-2
TGTGCCAGCAGCTTAGGGGGGACAGGGGCCGGGGAGCTGTTTTTT
CASSLGGTGAGELFF
>13|.|.|TRBV19|TRBJ1-2
TGTGCCAGTAGGAGGGATACTAACTATGGCTACACCTTC
CASRRDTNYGYTF
>14|.|.|TRBV19|TRBJ1-6
TGTGCCAGTAGTGAGGGGATCTATAATTCACCCCTCCACTTT
CASSEGIYNSPLHF